This TCR beta chain stems from a study of beta chain features in type 1 diabetes. Whole-study findings and limits: Any HLA effect on TCRB rearrangement was left unresolved by small sub-analyses.

The isolated RNA, all of it, was reverse transcribed, so expressed TCRB transcripts were what got sequenced. Roughly 3.6 million reads on average were seen across naive, central memory and regulatory T cell samples. The table came from immunoSEQ multiplex PCR; TCRdb's copy has only in-frame clones and leaves some out. The sample carries about 270,000 clones, around an eighth recorded once. Only a few counts were recorded for this clone. Antigen: not known. The source is a woman aged 40 to 55 in good health. The sample comprised naive CD4+ T cells from blood.

The CDR3 loop is CSIKDKSNEKLFF. The CDR3 DNA sequence: TGCAGCATCAAGGACAAATCTAATGAAAAACTGTTTTTT. The chain employs TRBV29-1 and TRBJ1-4, with D possibly being TRBD1 (5 bases). CDR1 is SQVTM and CDR2 is ANQGSEA in the germline V gene. The V end lost 8 bases, the J end lost 3 bases, and 13 bases lay between the germline ends. The CDR3 totals 13 residues.